One and the same sample provided the 10 T cell receptor beta chains below, sequenced in a study of blood T cell repertoires in COVID-19 (dated by TCRdb to about 2020). The protocol used for the library was the immunoSEQ multiplex PCR assay. Here the immuneACCESS table is served through TCRdb, limited to in-frame sequences with V and J called. Missing clones are a known gap in these copies; in checked studies unresolved V genes cover under half, and the rest lacks a known reason. A total of about 220,000 clones appear in this sample, 82% of them only once. The top ten clonotypes cover around 3.5% of the sample. Sequencing input: peripheral blood. These receptors all stem from an elderly woman with acute or convalescent COVID-19.

The chain employs TRBV3-1 (or the pseudogene TRBV3-2) and TRBJ2-2, with D uncertain. Germline V CDR1 and CDR2: LGHDT, YNNKEL (reference sequence). V lost 3 bases to trimming and J lost 0 bases, with 11 bases between them. The CDR3 totals 16 residues. The CDR3 is CASSHPTVTNTGELFF. CDR3 DNA: TGTGCCAGCAGCCATCCCACTGTAACGAACACCGGGGAGCTGTTTTTT.

This chain uses TRBV30 with TRBJ1-6, with unresolved D. Trimming shortened V by 0 bases and J by 17 bases, and 11 bases separated the two germline ends. CDR1 and CDR2 from the germline V gene are GTSNPN and SVGIG (reference sequence). The length of the CDR3 is 11 residues. The chain's CDR3 is CAWSVGSKFHF. CDR3 coding DNA: TGTGCCTGGAGTGTGGGCTCAAAATTCCACTTT.

This rearrangement joins TRBV5-1 to TRBJ1-2, with D unclear. Per the germline V gene, CDR1 is SGHRS and CDR2 is YFSETQ. The CDR3 loop spans 13 amino acids. Trimming took off 0 bases at V and 4 bases at J, with 7 bases between the two ends. Written as DNA, the CDR3 is TGCGCCAGCAGCTTGGACCCAGGCTATGGCTACACCTTC. It yields the protein CASSLDPGYGYTF.

The chain has TRBV3-1 (or the pseudogene TRBV3-2) and TRBJ2-2, with TRBD2 matching over 9 bases. Per germline, CDR1 LGHDT and CDR2 YNNKEL (reference sequence). The CDR3 sequence is 18 residues long. V dropped 2 bases and J dropped 0; count of bases not matched to a gene: 7. The CDR3 nucleotides read TGTGCCAGCAGCCAAATGCTAGCGGGGACTGCGAACACCGGGGAGCTGTTTTTT. Residues: CASSQMLAGTANTGELFF.

V and J are TRBV5-4 and TRBJ2-7, with D uncertain. Germline CDR1 SGHNT, CDR2 YYREEE (reference sequence). V was pared by 2 bases and J by 2 bases, with 17 bases between. The CDR3 is made up of 16 amino acids. CDR3 in amino acids: CASSFPGPQKTYEQYF. DNA of the CDR3: TGTGCCAGCAGCTTTCCGGGTCCCCAAAAGACCTACGAGCAGTACTTC. The variable domain in full, with the rest retrieved from reference TRBV5-4 and TRBJ2-7, is ETGVTQSPTHLIKTRGQQVTLRCSSQSGHNTVSWYQQALGQGPQFIFQYYREEENGRGNFPPRFSGLQFPNYSSELNVNALELDDSALYLCASSFPGPQKTYEQYFGPGTRLTVT.

The gene calls are TRBV9 and TRBJ1-2; 9 bases match TRBD1. CDR3 length equals 15 residues. After removal of 2 bases from V and 7 bases from J, the junction contained 9 bases not matched to a gene. Germline V CDR1 and CDR2: SGDLS, YYNGEE. CDR3 residues: CASSVTDRGVSGYTF. Here the CDR3 DNA reads TGTGCCAGCAGCGTTACGGACAGGGGAGTGAGTGGCTACACCTTC.

The rearrangement uses TRBV2 and TRBJ1-5; D is possibly TRBD1 (6 bases). Trimming took 1 base from V and 1 from J, leaving 8 bases between them. The CDR3 is 15 residues long. From germline, CDR1 is SNHLY and CDR2 FYNNEI. DNA of the CDR3: TGTGCCAGCAGTGAAGGACAGGAGAGCAATCAGCCCCAGCATTTT. This codes for CASSEGQESNQPQHF.

The chain links TRBV11-3 to TRBJ1-1; D might be TRBD1 (5 bases). Germline CDR1 reads SGHNT; CDR2 reads YENEEA. Trimming took off 3 bases at V and 1 base at J, with 9 bases between the two ends. This CDR3 has 14 residues. CDR3 nucleotides: TGTGCCAGCAGCTTGGAGGGGACGAACACTGAAGCTTTCTTT. It is translated as CASSLEGTNTEAFF.

The CDR3 DNA reads as TGTGCCAGCAGCTTTTGGGAGGGGCCCGGGGAGCTGTTTTTT. Translating it yields CASSFWEGPGELFF. The chain is built from TRBV7-2 and TRBJ2-2; 7 nucleotides line up with TRBD2. With V trimmed by 3 bases and J by 6 bases, 4 bases remained unmatched. The CDR3 sequence is 14 residues long. Germline V gives CDR1 SGHTA, CDR2 FQGNSA.

The chain carries TRBV28 and TRBJ1-5, with D unclear. CDR1 is MDHEN and CDR2 is SYDVKM in the germline V gene. The CDR3 has 13 amino acids. Trimming stripped 7 bases from V and 2 bases from J, with 9 bases between. CDR3 nucleotides: TGTGCCAGCATGGGCAGTCGCAATCAGCCCCAGCATTTT. Its translation is CASMGSRNQPQHF.